Listed here are 21 T cell receptor beta chains from one sample, sequenced in a study of cytomegalovirus exposure and HLA in healthy donors. Generated by immunoSEQ multiplex PCR, the TCRdb table keeps only in-frame clones and is missing some. The data contain about 79,000 clones, 80% to 95% of them singletons. The sequenced sample consisted of PBMCs. The receptor set was obtained from a woman aged 30 to 39 in good health and CMV-seronegative.

The V gene is TRBV19, the J gene TRBJ2-2, with a possible D match to TRBD1 (6 bases). V was pared by 5 bases and J by 4 bases, with 14 bases between. This CDR3 comprises 15 residues. Per germline, CDR1 LNHDA and CDR2 SQIVND (reference sequence). CDR3 sequence reads: CASSPWTASTGELFF. The CDR3 DNA follows: TGTGCCAGTAGTCCATGGACAGCCTCCACCGGGGAGCTGTTTTTT.

This chain uses TRBV5-4 with TRBJ2-5, with a tentative D call TRBD1 (7 bases). The CDR3 spans 15 residues. Trimming removed 0 bases from V and 5 bases from J, with 14 bases in between. In germline, CDR1 is SGHNT, CDR2 YYREEE (reference sequence). Here the CDR3 reads CASSLASSGGETQYF. CDR3 bases: TGTGCCAGCAGCTTGGCGAGCTCAGGGGGGGAGACCCAGTACTTC.

The chain uses TRBV19 and TRBJ1-6, with TRBD1 identical over 7 bases. V shed 6 bases and J 0 bases; nucleotides not matched to a gene: 5. Germline V gene lookup returns CDR1 LNHDA and CDR2 SQIVND (reference sequence). The CDR3 extends over 16 amino acids. The DNA for the CDR3 is TGTGCCAGTAGGGGGACAGACAGCTCCTATAATTCACCCCTCCACTTT. It is translated as CASRGTDSSYNSPLHF.

The V gene is TRBV9, the J gene TRBJ2-3; 10 nucleotides align to TRBD2. In germline, CDR1 is SGDLS, CDR2 YYNGEE. The V segment lost 0 bases and the J segment 2 bases; nucleotides outside the gene matches: 12. The CDR3 is made up of 19 amino acids. The CDR3, as DNA: TGTGCCAGCAGCGTAGGGGCTAGCGGGGGCCACGGATACACAGATACGCAGTATTTT. Translating it yields CASSVGASGGHGYTDTQYF.

The sample holds one count of this clone. This CDR3 is CASSPITDTPHTF. CDR3 coding DNA: TGTGCCAGCTCACCAATTACGGACACTCCTCACACCTTC. This rearrangement joins TRBV18 to TRBJ1-2; D might be TRBD1 (5 bases). Trimming stripped 2 bases from V and 12 bases from J, with 16 bases between. This CDR3 region has 13 residues. Germline CDR1 is KGHSH and CDR2 is LQKENI.

The chain has TRBV5-1 and TRBJ2-5; D ambiguous. The ends were cut back, 1 base at V and 5 bases at J, with 3 bases in the middle. This CDR3 region has 11 residues. Germline V gene sequence: CDR1 SGHRS, CDR2 YFSETQ. Here the CDR3 DNA reads TGCGCCAGCAGCTTGTCGGAGACCCAGTACTTC. Amino acid sequence: CASSLSETQYF.

The chain recombines TRBV30 with TRBJ1-5; D unclear. The CDR3 length is 14 residues. CDR1 and CDR2 (germline): GTSNPN, SVGIG (reference sequence). V was shortened by 0 bases and J by 3 bases, with 9 bases between the two germline ends. This chain's CDR3 is CAWSVNRLNQPQHF. CDR3 nucleotide sequence: TGTGCCTGGAGTGTAAACCGACTCAATCAGCCCCAGCATTTT. Supplemented by reference TRBV30 and TRBJ1-5, the full variable domain reads SQTIHQWPATLVQPVGSPLSLECTVEGTSNPNLYWYRQAAGRGLQLLFYSVGIGQISSEVPQNLSASRPQDRQFILSSKKLLLSDSGFYLCAWSVNRLNQPQHFGDGTRLSIL.

The CDR3 bases are TGTGCCAGTTCCGACAGGGCGGCTAACTATGGCTACACCTTC. It codes for CASSDRAANYGYTF. The chain couples TRBV19 to TRBJ1-2; 7 positions match TRBD1. The CDR3 length is 14 residues. V lost 8 bases, J lost 0 bases, and 6 bases stayed unmatched. The V gene's germline CDR1 is LNHDA and CDR2 SQIVND (reference sequence).

The rearrangement uses TRBV15 and TRBJ1-1, with D possibly TRBD1 on 6 matching bases. The V and J ends lost 4 bases and 5 bases respectively, with 14 bases between them. The CDR3 consists of 14 residues. CDR1 is LNHNV and CDR2 is YYDKDF in the germline V gene (reference sequence). The DNA of the CDR3 is TGTGCCACCAGCACCGACAGGCAGGGGACTGAAGCTTTCTTT. Translation gives CATSTDRQGTEAFF.

This rearrangement joins TRBV2 to TRBJ1-4, with 9 bases matching TRBD1. The V segment lost 5 bases and the J segment 7 bases; nucleotides outside the gene matches: 5. This CDR3 comprises 14 residues. Germline CDR1 and CDR2: SNHLY and FYNNEI. The CDR3 sequence is CASSPWDRVEKLFF. Here the CDR3 DNA reads TGTGCCAGCAGTCCCTGGGACAGGGTTGAAAAACTGTTTTTT.

V and J are TRBV19 and TRBJ2-1; tentatively, D is TRBD2 (5 bases). The CDR3 contains 15 residues. Germline values: CDR1 LNHDA, CDR2 SQIVND (reference sequence). The V end lost 4 bases, the J end lost 7 bases, and 17 bases lay between the germline ends. CDR3 amino acids: CASSTATSGANEQFF. For the CDR3, the DNA is TGTGCCAGTAGTACAGCCACCAGCGGAGCGAATGAGCAGTTCTTC.

This sequence joins TRBV5-4 and TRBJ2-4; a weak D match, TRBD1 (5 bases). CDR1 is SGHNT and CDR2 is YYREEE in the germline V gene (reference sequence). The CDR3 is 14 residues long. The V end lost 1 base, the J end lost 7 bases, and 12 bases lay between the germline ends. The CDR3 nucleotides read TGTGCCAGCAGCTTGTCTACAGGAAATAACATTCAGTACTTC. It codes for CASSLSTGNNIQYF.

The rearrangement joins TRBV7-9 to TRBJ2-7; TRBD2 matches at 10 bases. In germline, CDR1 is SEHNR, CDR2 FQNEAQ (reference sequence). V dropped 3 bases and J dropped 2; count of bases not matched to a gene: 4. The CDR3 extends over 15 amino acids. CDR3 in amino acids: CASSLSLAGPYEQYF. The CDR3 DNA follows: TGTGCCAGCAGCTTGTCACTAGCGGGACCCTACGAGCAGTACTTC.

This clone was seen once. The chain uses TRBV4-3 and TRBJ2-5; TRBD1 matches 8 bases. The germline V gene has CDR1 LGHNA and CDR2 YSLEER. The length of the CDR3 is 14 residues. Trimming cost V 2 bases and J 6 bases; bases outside gene matches: 5. The CDR3 DNA reads TGCGCCAGCAGCCAATTCGGACAGGGCCAGACCCAGTACTTC. The encoded protein is CASSQFGQGQTQYF.

This clone was observed a handful of times. The chain employs TRBV19 and TRBJ1-2; D possibly corresponds to TRBD1 (6 bases). CDR3 length: 13 amino acids. CDR1 and CDR2 (germline): LNHDA, SQIVND (reference sequence). Trimming cost V 3 bases and J 6 bases, with 11 bases left between them. In DNA, the CDR3 is TGTGCCAGTAGTATCGTCACAGGGAATGGCTACACCTTC. Translated, it gives CASSIVTGNGYTF.

V usage is TRBV6-6 and J usage is TRBJ2-2; tentatively, D is TRBD2 (5 bases). Germline lookup yields CDR1 MNHNY and CDR2 SVGAGI (reference sequence). Trimming pared 2 bases from V and 3 bases from J, leaving 10 bases between. This CDR3 has 15 residues. In DNA, the CDR3 is TGTGCCAGCAGTTACGAACGGGGATACACCGGGGAGCTGTTTTTT. It translates to CASSYERGYTGELFF.

This clone was observed a single time. The chain carries TRBV5-4 and TRBJ2-1, with D possibly matching TRBD2 (7 bases). The V and J ends lost 5 bases and 4 bases respectively, with 19 bases between them. Germline-derived CDR1 and CDR2 are SGHNT and YYREEE (reference sequence). The CDR3 sequence is 16 residues long. The CDR3 coding sequence is TGTGCCAGCAGTCTCCCTGGGGGGGGGCCTTACAATGAGCAGTTCTTC. Translation: CASSLPGGGPYNEQFF.

V usage is TRBV27 and J usage is TRBJ1-1; a possible D gene is TRBD1 (5 bases). The V and J ends lost 3 bases and 1 base respectively, with 9 bases between them. Germline V gives CDR1 MNHEY, CDR2 SMNVEV (reference sequence). The CDR3 loop spans 14 amino acids. CDR3 region: CASSFRGSNTEAFF. In DNA, the CDR3 is TGTGCCAGCAGTTTCCGGGGGTCGAACACTGAAGCTTTCTTT.

The chain couples TRBV7-9 to TRBJ1-5; D uncertain. This CDR3 has 12 amino acids. The V end was cut by 7 bases, the J end by 8 bases, with 12 bases between. From germline, CDR1 is SEHNR and CDR2 FQNEAQ (reference sequence). DNA of the CDR3: TGTGCCAGCATGAGGGTTGGAGAGCCCCAGCATTTT. This sequence encodes CASMRVGEPQHF.

This rearrangement joins TRBV4-1 to TRBJ2-7, with TRBD1 matching over 9 bases. The germline V gene encodes CDR1 MGHRA and CDR2 YSYEKL. J gave up 3 bases and V 1 base, and 7 bases lay outside the gene matches. The length of the CDR3 is 16 residues. CDR3 bases: TGCGCCAGCAGCCAAGGATCCAACAGGGGGCACTACGAGCAGTACTTC. Translation gives CASSQGSNRGHYEQYF.

The chain couples TRBV19 to TRBJ2-2; TRBD1 aligns across 10 bases. The CDR3 is 14 residues long. Germline trimming cut 6 bases from V and 7 bases from J; bases unmatched to any gene: 5. Germline V gene lookup returns CDR1 LNHDA and CDR2 SQIVND (reference sequence). CDR3 sequence: CASSRQGAGGELFF. CDR3 sequence (DNA): TGTGCCAGTAGCAGACAGGGGGCGGGCGGGGAGCTGTTTTTT.